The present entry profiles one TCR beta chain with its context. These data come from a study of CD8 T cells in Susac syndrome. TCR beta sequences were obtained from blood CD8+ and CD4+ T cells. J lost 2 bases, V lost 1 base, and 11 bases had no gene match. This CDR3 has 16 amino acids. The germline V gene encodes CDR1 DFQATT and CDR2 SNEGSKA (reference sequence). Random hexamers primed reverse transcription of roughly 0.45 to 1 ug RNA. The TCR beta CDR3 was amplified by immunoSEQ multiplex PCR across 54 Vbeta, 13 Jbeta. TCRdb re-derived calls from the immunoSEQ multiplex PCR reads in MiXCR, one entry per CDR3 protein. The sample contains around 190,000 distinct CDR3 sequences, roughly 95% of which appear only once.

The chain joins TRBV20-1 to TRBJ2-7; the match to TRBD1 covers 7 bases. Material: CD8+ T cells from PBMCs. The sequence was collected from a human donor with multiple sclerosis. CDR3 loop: CSARVGGALGPYEQYF. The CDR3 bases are TGCAGTGCTAGAGTAGGGGGCGCGTTGGGCCCCTACGAGCAGTACTTC.